These 3 T cell receptor beta chains originate from one sample sequenced in a study of cytomegalovirus exposure and HLA in healthy donors (dated by TCRdb to 2017 to 2019). Library preparation employed the immunoSEQ multiplex PCR assay. For the multiplex PCR, a mixture combining 60 forward primers for TCR Vbeta segments and 13 reverse primers for TCR Jbeta segments was used. The table comes from immuneACCESS by way of TCRdb, which keeps in-frame sequences with V and J called. Part of the clones is missing from these tables; in studies checked, under half for an unresolved V gene and the rest for unknown reasons. Counted in this sample were approximately 160,000 clones; about 75% of them appeared once. Approximately 0.66% of the sample is held by the ten biggest clonotypes. The sequenced material came from PBMCs. These receptors were collected from a male donor in good health and CMV-seronegative.

The chain combines TRBV4-2 with TRBJ1-2; D might be TRBD1 (6 bases). The CDR3 is made up of 15 amino acids. Germline V gives CDR1 LGHNA, CDR2 YNFKEQ. The V gene lost 0 bases and the J gene lost 2 bases, with 10 bases spanning the gap. The CDR3 loop is CASSQDYRANYGYTF. CDR3 nucleotide sequence: TGTGCCAGCAGCCAAGACTACAGGGCCAACTATGGCTACACCTTC.

This clone has only one observation. The gene calls are TRBV7-9 and TRBJ1-3, with D uncertain. CDR1 and CDR2 (germline): SEHNR, FQNEAQ (reference sequence). The CDR3 is 12 residues long. V was trimmed by 5 bases and J by 4 bases, leaving 6 bases between them. This CDR3 reads CASSPQGNTIYF. The CDR3 DNA follows: TGTGCCAGCAGCCCCCAAGGAAACACCATATATTTT.

Comments on this clone: At one of its ends the junction is not consistent with the germline gene, which may arise from a read error. V usage is TRBV7-9 and J usage is TRBJ1-2; D perhaps matches TRBD1 (6 bases). There are 14 residues in the CDR3. From germline, CDR1 is SEHNR and CDR2 FQNEAQ (reference sequence). The CDR3, as DNA: TGTTCCAGCAGCCCCACACAGGGTACCTATGGCTACACCTTC. Protein product: CSSSPTQGTYGYTF.